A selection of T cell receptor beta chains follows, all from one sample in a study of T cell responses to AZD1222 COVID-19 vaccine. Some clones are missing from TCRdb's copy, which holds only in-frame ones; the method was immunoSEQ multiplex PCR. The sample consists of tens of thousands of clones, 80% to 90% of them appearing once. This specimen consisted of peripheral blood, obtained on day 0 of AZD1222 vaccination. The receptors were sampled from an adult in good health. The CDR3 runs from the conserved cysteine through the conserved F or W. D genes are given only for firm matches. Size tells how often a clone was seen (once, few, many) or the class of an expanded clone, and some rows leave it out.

CDR3aa: CSVEEAARGVAYGYTF
CDR3nt: TGCAGCGTTGAAGAGGCAGCCAGGGGAGTAGCCTATGGCTACACCTTC
abundance: -
d_gene: -
v_gene: TRBV29-1
j_gene: TRBJ1-2
len: 16

CDR3aa: CSVERARNTEAFF
CDR3nt: TGCAGCGTTGAAAGGGCAAGGAACACTGAAGCTTTCTTT
abundance: -
d_gene: -
v_gene: TRBV29-1
j_gene: TRBJ1-1
len: 13

CDR3aa: CASSPGGGLITDTQYF
CDR3nt: TGTGCCAGCTCACCAGGCGGCGGACTAATTACAGATACGCAGTATTTT
abundance: -
d_gene: -
v_gene: TRBV18
j_gene: TRBJ2-3
len: 16

CDR3aa: CASSYDSGRANEQFF
CDR3nt: TGTGCCAGCAGTTATGATAGCGGGAGGGCAAATGAGCAGTTCTTC
abundance: -
d_gene: TRBD2
v_gene: TRBV6-5
j_gene: TRBJ2-1
len: 15

CDR3aa: CASSSLGNANTGELFF
CDR3nt: TGCGCCAGCAGCTCATTGGGGAACGCGAACACCGGGGAGCTGTTTTTT
abundance: once
d_gene: -
v_gene: TRBV5-1
j_gene: TRBJ2-2
len: 16

CDR3aa: CASSSGLLGEQYF
CDR3nt: TGTGCCAGCAGCTCGGGACTCTTAGGGGAGCAGTACTTC
abundance: few
d_gene: -
v_gene: TRBV7-2
j_gene: TRBJ2-7
len: 13

CDR3aa: CAGRRTSGSFEQFF
CDR3nt: TGTGCCGGGAGACGGACTAGCGGGAGTTTTGAGCAGTTCTTC
abundance: -
d_gene: TRBD2
v_gene: TRBV2
j_gene: TRBJ2-1
len: 14

CDR3aa: CASSLRSISYGYTF
CDR3nt: TGTGCCAGCAGCTTAAGGAGCATTTCCTATGGCTACACCTTC
abundance: -
d_gene: -
v_gene: TRBV7-9
j_gene: TRBJ1-2
len: 14

CDR3aa: CSVPQGAFDTEAFF
CDR3nt: TGCAGCGTCCCACAGGGGGCATTTGACACTGAAGCTTTCTTT
abundance: -
d_gene: TRBD1
v_gene: TRBV29-1
j_gene: TRBJ1-1
len: 14

CDR3aa: CASSPPAADPSGELFF
CDR3nt: TGTGCCAGCTCACCACCGGCAGCGGACCCTTCGGGGGAGCTGTTTTTT
abundance: once
d_gene: -
v_gene: TRBV18
j_gene: TRBJ2-2
len: 16

CDR3aa: CASSSPRDSYEQYF
CDR3nt: TGTGCCAGCAGCTCACCCCGGGACTCCTACGAGCAGTACTTC
abundance: -
d_gene: -
v_gene: TRBV7-9
j_gene: TRBJ2-7
len: 14

CDR3aa: CASSISGTGNSPLHF
CDR3nt: TGTGCCAGCAGCATTAGTGGGACAGGGAATTCACCCCTCCACTTT
abundance: few
d_gene: TRBD1
v_gene: TRBV13
j_gene: TRBJ1-6
len: 15

CDR3aa: CASSPFSGNSPLHF
CDR3nt: TGTGCCAGCAGCCCGTTCTCTGGTAATTCACCCCTCCACTTT
abundance: -
d_gene: -
v_gene: TRBV3-1/TRBV3-2
j_gene: TRBJ1-6
len: 14